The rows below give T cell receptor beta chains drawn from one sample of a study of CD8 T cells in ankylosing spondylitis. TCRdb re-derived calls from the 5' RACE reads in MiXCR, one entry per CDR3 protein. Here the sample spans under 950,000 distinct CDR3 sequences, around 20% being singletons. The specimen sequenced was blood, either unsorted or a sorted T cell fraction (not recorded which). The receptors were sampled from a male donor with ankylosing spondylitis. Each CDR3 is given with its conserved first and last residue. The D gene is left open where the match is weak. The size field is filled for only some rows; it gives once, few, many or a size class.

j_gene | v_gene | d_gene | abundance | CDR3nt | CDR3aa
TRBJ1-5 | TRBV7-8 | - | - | TGTGCCAGCAGCTTAATCGCGGGGCGGGATAGCAATCAGCCCCAGCATTTT | CASSLIAGRDSNQPQHF
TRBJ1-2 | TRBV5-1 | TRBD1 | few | TGCGCCAGCAGCTCACAGGGGGCCAGTTACACCTTC | CASSSQGASYTF
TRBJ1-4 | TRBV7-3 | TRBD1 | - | TGTGCCAGCAGCTACAGGACAGGGGGCGGGCTGTTTTTT | CASSYRTGGGLFF
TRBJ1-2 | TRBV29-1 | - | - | TGCAGCATACAGGACAGCACGGGCTACACCTTC | CSIQDSTGYTF
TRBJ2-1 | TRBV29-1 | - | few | TGCAGCGTTGGTCTTCCTCCGACCTACAATGAGCAGTTCTTC | CSVGLPPTYNEQFF
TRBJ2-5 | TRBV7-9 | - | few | TGTGCCAGCAGCACAAATGGGGAAGGGTTCGGGGAGACCCAGTACTTC | CASSTNGEGFGETQYF
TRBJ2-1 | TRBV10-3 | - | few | TGTGCCATCAGTGAGGACAATGAGCAGTTCTTC | CAISEDNEQFF
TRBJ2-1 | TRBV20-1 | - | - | TGCAGTGCTAGAAGTAGTTGGAGTTCCTACAATGAGCAGTTCTTC | CSARSSWSSYNEQFF
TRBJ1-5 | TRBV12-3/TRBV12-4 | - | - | TGTGCCAGCAGCCCCCCCCCGGGTGGGGAACTTGAGCCCCAGCATTTT | CASSPPPGGELEPQHF
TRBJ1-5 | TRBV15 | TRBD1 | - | TGTGCCACCAGCAGTGCAACAGGGGCCTGGACCCAGCATTTT | CATSSATGAWTQHF
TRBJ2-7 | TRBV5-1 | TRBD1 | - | TGCGCCAGCAGCTCCATGACAGGGGAAGACGAGCAGTACTTC | CASSSMTGEDEQYF
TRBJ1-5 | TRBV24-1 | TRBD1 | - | TGTGCCACCAGTGATTCGACAGGGGGCCACAATCAGCCCCAGCATTTT | CATSDSTGGHNQPQHF
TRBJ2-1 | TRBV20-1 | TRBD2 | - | TGCAGTGCGACCAGCGGGAGGTTTTACAATGAGCAGTTCTTC | CSATSGRFYNEQFF
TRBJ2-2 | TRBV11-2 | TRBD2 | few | TGTGCCAGCAGCTCGGGACTAGCGGGAGTTCTCGCGAACACCGGGGAGCTGTTTTTT | CASSSGLAGVLANTGELFF
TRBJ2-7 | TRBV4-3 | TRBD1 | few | TGCGCCAGCAGCTATAGACCGGGACAGGGGGCCAACGAGCAGTACTTC | CASSYRPGQGANEQYF
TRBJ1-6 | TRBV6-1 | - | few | TGTGCCAGCAGCCTCGACAGTTACTTCTCCTATAATTCACCCCTCCACTTT | CASSLDSYFSYNSPLHF
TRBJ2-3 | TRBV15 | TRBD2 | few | TGTGCCACCACCTCCGGACTGCGGGGGGCTCCAGATACGCAGTATTTT | CATTSGLRGAPDTQYF
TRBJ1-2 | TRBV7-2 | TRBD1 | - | TGTGCCAGCAGCTCGGCGACAGGGAACTATGGCTACACCTTC | CASSSATGNYGYTF
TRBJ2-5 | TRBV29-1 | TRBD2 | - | TGCAGCGCTGGGGCTAGCGGAGGAGAGACCCAGTACTTC | CSAGASGGETQYF
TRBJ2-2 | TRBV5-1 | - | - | TGCGCCAGCAGCTTGGAGGCTAGCCGGACCGGGGAGCTGTTTTTT | CASSLEASRTGELFF
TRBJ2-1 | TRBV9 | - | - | TGTGCCAGCAGCGCCGGGACCCTCTGGAATGAGCAGTTCTTC | CASSAGTLWNEQFF
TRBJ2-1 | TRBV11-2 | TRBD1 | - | TGTGCCAGCAGCCATCGAGACAGGGTCAATGAGCAGTTCTTC | CASSHRDRVNEQFF
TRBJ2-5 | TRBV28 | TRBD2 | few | TGTGCCAGCAGTTTATGGGTAGCGGGAGAGACCCAGTACTTC | CASSLWVAGETQYF
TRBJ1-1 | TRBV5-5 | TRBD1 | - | TGTGCCAGCAGCCCAACAGGGGTGGGGAACACTGAAGCTTTCTTT | CASSPTGVGNTEAFF
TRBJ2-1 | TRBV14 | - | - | TGTGCCAGCAGCCCCCCCGCCTCATTCAATGAGCAGTTCTTC | CASSPPASFNEQFF
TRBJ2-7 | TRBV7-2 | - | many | TGTGCCAGCAGCTTCGGAGCGATCTCCTACGAGCAGTACTTC | CASSFGAISYEQYF
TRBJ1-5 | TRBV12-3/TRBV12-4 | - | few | TGTGCCAGCAGTTTAGAGGCATCCGATAGCAATCAGCCCCAGCATTTT | CASSLEASDSNQPQHF
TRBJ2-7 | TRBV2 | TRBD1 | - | TGTGCCAGCATGGGGGGACAGGGCAACCGCTACGAGCAGTACTTC | CASMGGQGNRYEQYF
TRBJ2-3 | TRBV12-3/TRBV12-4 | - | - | TGTGCCAGCAGTTTAGGGGGGGAGCCCACAGATACGCAGTATTTT | CASSLGGEPTDTQYF
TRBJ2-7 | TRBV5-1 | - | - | TGCGCCAGCTCCACCTCGGACAGCTGGAGTCCCTACGAGCAGTACTTC | CASSTSDSWSPYEQYF
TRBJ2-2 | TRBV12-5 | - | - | TGTGCTAGTGGGGATTCGAACACCGGGGAGCTGTTTTTT | CASGDSNTGELFF
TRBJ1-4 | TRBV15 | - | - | TGTGCCACCAGCAGAGGTCAATCTGGGGTGAATGAAAAACTGTTTTTT | CATSRGQSGVNEKLFF
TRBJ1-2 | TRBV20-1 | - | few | TGCAGTGCTAGAGATAGAGGCCCTAACTATGGCTACACCTTC | CSARDRGPNYGYTF
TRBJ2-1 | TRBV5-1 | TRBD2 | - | TGCGCCAGCAGCGCAACTAGCGGCGGCTCCTACAATGAGCAGTTCTTC | CASSATSGGSYNEQFF
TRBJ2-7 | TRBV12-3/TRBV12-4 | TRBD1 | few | TGTGCCAGCAGTTCTGACAGGGCCAACGAGCAGTACTTC | CASSSDRANEQYF
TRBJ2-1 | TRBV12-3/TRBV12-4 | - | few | TGTGCCAGCAGTTGGGGTAGCCCAGGGTCTGAGCAGTTCTTC | CASSWGSPGSEQFF
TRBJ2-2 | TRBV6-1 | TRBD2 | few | TGTGCCAGCAGGGGACTAGCGGGGCCGAACACCGGGGAGCTGTTTTTT | CASRGLAGPNTGELFF
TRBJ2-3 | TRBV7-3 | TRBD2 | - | TGTGCCAGCAGCCCCTCAGCGGGAGGTGTAGATACGCAGTATTTT | CASSPSAGGVDTQYF
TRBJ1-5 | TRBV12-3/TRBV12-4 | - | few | TGTGCCAGCAGCTCCGGGCAAATTAGCAATCAGCCCCAGCATTTT | CASSSGQISNQPQHF
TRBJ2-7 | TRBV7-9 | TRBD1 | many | TGTGCCAGCAGCTTAGGGACAGGGCGAGGCTACGAGCAGTACTTC | CASSLGTGRGYEQYF
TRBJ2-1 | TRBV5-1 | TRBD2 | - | TGCGCCAGCAGCCTTAGCGGGAACTCCTACAATGAGCAGTTCTTC | CASSLSGNSYNEQFF